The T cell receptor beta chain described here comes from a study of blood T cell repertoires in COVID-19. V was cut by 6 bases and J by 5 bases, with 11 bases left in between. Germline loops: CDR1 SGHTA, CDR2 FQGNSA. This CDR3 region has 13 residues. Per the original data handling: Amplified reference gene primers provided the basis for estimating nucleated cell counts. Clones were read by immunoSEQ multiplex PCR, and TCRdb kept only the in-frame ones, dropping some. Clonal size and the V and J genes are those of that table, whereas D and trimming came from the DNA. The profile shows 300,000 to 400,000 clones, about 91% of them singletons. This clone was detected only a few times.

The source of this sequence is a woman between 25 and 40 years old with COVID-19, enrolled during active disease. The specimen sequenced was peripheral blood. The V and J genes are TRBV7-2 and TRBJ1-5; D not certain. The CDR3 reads CASSSRMDQPQHF. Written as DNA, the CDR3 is TGTGCCAGCAGTTCTAGGATGGATCAGCCCCAGCATTTT.